The clone carrying this T cell receptor (beta chain) appeared a single time. These data are taken from a study of T cell changes during pregnancy in multiple sclerosis. Here immunoSEQ multiplex PCR was the method, and the copy in TCRdb shows in-frame clones only, minus some. Of 55,000 to 65,000 clones in the sample, 85% to 90% were seen once. Between the trimmed V and J ends, which lost 1 base and 5 bases, there was a span of 14 bases. The CDR3 loop spans 15 amino acids. Looked up from germline, CDR1 is SGHAT and CDR2 is FQNNGV. The receptor was derived from a female donor in good health, enrolled as a control in a pregnancy study. Source: peripheral blood, taken in the first trimester of pregnancy. The chain employs TRBV11-2 and TRBJ1-1; D perhaps matches TRBD1 (5 bases). For the CDR3, the DNA is TGTGCCAGCAGCTTAGTGGCGGGATGGGGGACTGAAGCTTTCTTT. Translated, it gives CASSLVAGWGTEAFF. Full variable domain (missing parts from reference TRBV11-2 and TRBJ1-1): EAGVAQSPRYKIIEKRQSVAFWCNPISGHATLYWYQQILGQGPKLLIQFQNNGVVDDSQLPKDRFSAERLKGVDSTLKIQPAKLEDSAVYLCASSLVAGWGTEAFFGQGTRLTVV.